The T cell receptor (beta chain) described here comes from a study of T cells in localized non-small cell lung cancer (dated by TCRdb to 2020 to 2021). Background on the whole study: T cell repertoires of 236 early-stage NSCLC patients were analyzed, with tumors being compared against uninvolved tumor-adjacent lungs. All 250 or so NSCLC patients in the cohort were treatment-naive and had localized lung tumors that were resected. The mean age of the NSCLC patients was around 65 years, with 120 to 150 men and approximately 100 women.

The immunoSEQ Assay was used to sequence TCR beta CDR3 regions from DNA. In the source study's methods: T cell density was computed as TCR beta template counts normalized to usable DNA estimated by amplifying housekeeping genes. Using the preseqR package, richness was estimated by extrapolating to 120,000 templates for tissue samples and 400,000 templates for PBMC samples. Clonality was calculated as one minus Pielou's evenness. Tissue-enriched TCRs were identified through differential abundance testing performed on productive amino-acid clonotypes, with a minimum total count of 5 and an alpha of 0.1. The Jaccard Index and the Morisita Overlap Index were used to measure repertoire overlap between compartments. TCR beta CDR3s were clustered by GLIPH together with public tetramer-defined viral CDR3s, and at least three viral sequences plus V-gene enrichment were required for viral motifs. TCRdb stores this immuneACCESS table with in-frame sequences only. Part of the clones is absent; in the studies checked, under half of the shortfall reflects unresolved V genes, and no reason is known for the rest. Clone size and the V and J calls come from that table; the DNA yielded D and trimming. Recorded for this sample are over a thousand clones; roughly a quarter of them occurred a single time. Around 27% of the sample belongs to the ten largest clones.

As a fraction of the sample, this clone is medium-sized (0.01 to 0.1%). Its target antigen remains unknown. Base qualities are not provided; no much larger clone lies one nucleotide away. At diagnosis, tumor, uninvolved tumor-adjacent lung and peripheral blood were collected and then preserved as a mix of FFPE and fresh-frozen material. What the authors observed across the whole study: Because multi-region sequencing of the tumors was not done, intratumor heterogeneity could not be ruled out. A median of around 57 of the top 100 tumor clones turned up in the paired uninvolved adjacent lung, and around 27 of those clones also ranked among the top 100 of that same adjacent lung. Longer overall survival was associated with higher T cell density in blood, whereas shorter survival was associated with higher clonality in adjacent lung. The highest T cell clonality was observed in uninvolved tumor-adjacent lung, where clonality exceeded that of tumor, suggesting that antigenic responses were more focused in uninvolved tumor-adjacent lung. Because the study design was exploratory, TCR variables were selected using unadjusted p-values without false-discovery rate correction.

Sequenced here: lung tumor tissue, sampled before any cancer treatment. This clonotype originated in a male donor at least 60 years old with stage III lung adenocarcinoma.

CDR3 loop: CASSLVIVPSGDYNEQFF. The nucleotide sequence is TGTGCCAGCAGCTTAGTGATTGTTCCTAGCGGGGACTACAATGAGCAGTTCTTC. Here the chain combines TRBV11-3 and TRBJ2-1, with TRBD2 identical over 9 junction bases. Including the terminal cysteine and phenylalanine, the CDR3 comprises 18 residues. The DNA shown is the 54-base CDR3, in frame from base 1. The junction shows trimming of 1 base on V and 3 bases on J, and the gene matches do not reach 10 bases of it. CDR1 and CDR2 were assigned from the germline V gene as SGHNT and YENEEA. With the rest looked up from the reference TRBV11-3 and TRBJ2-1 genes rather than sequenced, the full variable domain is EAGVVQSPRYKIIEKKQPVAFWCNPISGHNTLYWYLQNLGQGPELLIRYENEEAVDDSQLPKDRFSAERLKGVDSTLKIQPAELGDSAVYLCASSLVIVPSGDYNEQFFGPGTRLTVL.